This T cell receptor (beta chain) was found in a study of blood T cell repertoires in COVID-19. About the study: PBMCs, B-cell-depleted T cells, or T cells were the source of the cDNA or gDNA that made up the material.

TCRdb's table, derived via immunoSEQ multiplex PCR, lists solely in-frame clones and lacks some. This table has a few hundred thousand clones, 70% to 90% appearing once. Trimming removed 4 bases from V and 5 bases from J; junction bases left unmatched: 20. This CDR3 region has 19 residues. Germline CDR1 and CDR2: SGHRS and YFSETQ. Membership in each cohort depended on participant-reported clinical history. This receptor was identified in a woman younger than 30 who had recovered from COVID-19. The specimen sequenced was PBMCs or T cells enriched from blood (not recorded which). The chain joins TRBV5-1 to TRBJ2-1; the match to TRBD1 covers 8 bases. CDR3 sequence: CASSIGGWGTGGLDNEQFF. Here the CDR3 DNA reads TGCGCCAGCAGCATTGGGGGCTGGGGGACAGGCGGGTTGGACAATGAGCAGTTCTTC.